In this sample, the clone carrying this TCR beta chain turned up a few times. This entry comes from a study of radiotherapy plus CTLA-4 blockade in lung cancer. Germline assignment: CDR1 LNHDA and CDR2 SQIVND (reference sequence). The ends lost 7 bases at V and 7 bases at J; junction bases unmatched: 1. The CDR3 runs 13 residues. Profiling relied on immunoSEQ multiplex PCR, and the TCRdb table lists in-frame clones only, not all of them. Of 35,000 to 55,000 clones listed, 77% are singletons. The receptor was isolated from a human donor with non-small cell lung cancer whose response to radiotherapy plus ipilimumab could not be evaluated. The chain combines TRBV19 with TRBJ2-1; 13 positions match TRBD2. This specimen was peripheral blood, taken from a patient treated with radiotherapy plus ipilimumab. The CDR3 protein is CASTGLAGNEQFF. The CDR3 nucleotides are TGTGCCAGTACGGGACTAGCGGGGAATGAGCAGTTCTTC.